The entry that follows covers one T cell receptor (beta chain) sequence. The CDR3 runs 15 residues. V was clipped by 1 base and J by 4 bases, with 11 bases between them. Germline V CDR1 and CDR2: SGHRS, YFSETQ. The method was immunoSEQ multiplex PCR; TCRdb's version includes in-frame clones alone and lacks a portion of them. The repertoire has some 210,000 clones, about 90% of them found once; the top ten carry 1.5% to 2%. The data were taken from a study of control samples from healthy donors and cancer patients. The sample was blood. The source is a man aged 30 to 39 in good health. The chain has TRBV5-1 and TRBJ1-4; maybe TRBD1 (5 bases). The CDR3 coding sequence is TGCGCCAGCAGCTTGCAAATAGGACATAATGAAAAACTGTTTTTT. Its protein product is CASSLQIGHNEKLFF.